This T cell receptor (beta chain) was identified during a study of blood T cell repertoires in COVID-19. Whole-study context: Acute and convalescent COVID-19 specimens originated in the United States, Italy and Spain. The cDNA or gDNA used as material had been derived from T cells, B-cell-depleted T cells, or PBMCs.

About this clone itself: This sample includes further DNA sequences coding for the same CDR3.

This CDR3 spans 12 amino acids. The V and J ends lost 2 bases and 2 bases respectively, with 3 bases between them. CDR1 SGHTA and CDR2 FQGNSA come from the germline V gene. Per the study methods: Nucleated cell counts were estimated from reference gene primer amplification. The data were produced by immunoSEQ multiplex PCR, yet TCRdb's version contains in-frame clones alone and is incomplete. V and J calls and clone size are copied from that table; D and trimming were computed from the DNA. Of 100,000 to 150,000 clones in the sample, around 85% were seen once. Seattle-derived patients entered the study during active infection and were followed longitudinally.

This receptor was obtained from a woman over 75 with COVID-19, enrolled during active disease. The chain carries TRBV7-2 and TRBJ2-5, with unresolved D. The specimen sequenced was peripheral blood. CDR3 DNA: TGTGCCAGCAGCTTATATCAAGAGACCCAGTACTTC. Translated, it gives CASSLYQETQYF.